This T cell receptor (beta chain) came from a study of T cell repertoires in cytomegalovirus infection. Overall study: A matching HLA type, together with CMV infection, was signaled by public TCR beta signatures.

A note on this clonotype: Its antigen is currently unknown.

V was trimmed by 2 bases and J by 7 bases, leaving 16 bases between them. Germline V gene lookup returns CDR1 KGHDR and CDR2 SFDVKD. The CDR3 loop spans 15 amino acids. TCRdb reanalysed the reads using MiXCR and keeps one entry per CDR3 protein. This sample carries hundreds of thousands of distinct CDR3 sequences, about two fifths of them seen once, and the ten largest clones take just under 45%. The sample here was cultured PBMCs, taken from culture after CMV antigen stimulation. This chain joins TRBV24-1 and TRBJ1-2, with D unresolved. The sequence came from a human donor in good health (CMV status not recorded). Some clones in this sample may be carry-over from other donors' samples. The DNA for the CDR3 is TGTGCCACCAGTGATTCTGCAATGCCCTGGGCTGGCTACACCTTC. This encodes CATSDSAMPWAGYTF.